This record looks at one TCR beta chain sequence and its context. The data belong to a study of CD8+CD57+ T cells in acquired aplastic anemia. Overall study context: Each DNA sample taken from sorted CD4+ and CD8+ cells came to around 3.4 ug on average. Healthy donors had, on average, around 10 million reads for their CD4+ cells.

Both TCR beta VDJ combination and CDR3 sequence profiling were carried out. Genomic DNA was the template for this profiling. TCRdb passed the reads through MiXCR, listing each CDR3 protein once. The sample holds roughly 130,000 distinct CDR3 sequences, more than 40% seen once. The V segment lost 5 bases and the J segment 3 bases; nucleotides outside the gene matches: 5. From germline, CDR1 is SNHLY and CDR2 FYNNEI. This CDR3 contains 15 residues. Sample: sorted CD4+, CD8+, or CD8+CD57+ T cells (not recorded which) from PBMCs. J is TRBJ1-3 and V is TRBV2, with 9 positions matching TRBD1. The TCR sequence derives from a human donor in good health, serving as a control. The CDR3 DNA follows: TGTGCCAGCAGTTACACGGGACAGGGTGGAAACACCATATATTTT. Its protein is CASSYTGQGGNTIYF.